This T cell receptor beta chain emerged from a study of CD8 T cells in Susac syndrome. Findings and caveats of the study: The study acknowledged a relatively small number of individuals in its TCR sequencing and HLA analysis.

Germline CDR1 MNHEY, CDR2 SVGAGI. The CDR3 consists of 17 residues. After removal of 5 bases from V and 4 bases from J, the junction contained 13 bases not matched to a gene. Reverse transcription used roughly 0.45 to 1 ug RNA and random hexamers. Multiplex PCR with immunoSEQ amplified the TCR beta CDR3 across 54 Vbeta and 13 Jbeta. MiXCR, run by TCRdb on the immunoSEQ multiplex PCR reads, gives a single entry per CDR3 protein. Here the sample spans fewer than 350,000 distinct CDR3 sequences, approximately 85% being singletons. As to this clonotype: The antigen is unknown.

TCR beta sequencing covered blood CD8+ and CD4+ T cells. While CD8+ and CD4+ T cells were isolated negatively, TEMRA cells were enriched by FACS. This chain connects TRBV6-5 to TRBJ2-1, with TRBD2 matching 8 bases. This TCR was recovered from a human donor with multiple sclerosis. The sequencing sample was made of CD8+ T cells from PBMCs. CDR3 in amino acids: CASSTDIAGRRYNEQFF. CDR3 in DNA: TGTGCCAGCAGTACCGACATAGCGGGAAGAAGGTACAATGAGCAGTTCTTC.